This T cell receptor beta chain was captured by sequencing in a study of CXCR3-negative and CXCR3-positive naive CD8 T cells. Germline CDR1 is SEHNR and CDR2 is FQNEAQ (reference sequence). The CDR3 has 15 residues. The libraries of TRB cDNA were prepared using 5' RACE with UMI labels. From its re-call of the 5' RACE reads, TCRdb lists each CDR3 protein once, without DNA. This repertoire includes about 43,000 distinct CDR3 sequences. This sequence was found in a human donor in good health. Some clones in this sample may be carry-over from other donors' samples. This chain connects TRBV7-9 to TRBJ2-1; with no DNA, the TCRdb D assignment of TRBD2 cannot be verified. The sequenced material came from memory CD8+ T cells from blood. This chain's CDR3 is CASSLTSFSYNEQFF.